The 23 T cell receptor beta chains below were found in one sample sequenced in a study of T-cell reconstitution after alpha-beta-depleted transplantation in children. The library targeted TCRbeta and was prepared with unique molecular identifiers. TCRdb passed the PCR reads through MiXCR, listing each CDR3 protein once. This table has some 95,000 distinct CDR3 sequences, less than 25% appearing once. Sequencing used PBMCs, obtained before TCRalphabeta/CD19-depleted stem cell transplant. The source is a boy aged 2-15 years with acute lymphoblastic leukemia, due to receive a stem cell transplant.

The chain joins TRBV29-1 to TRBJ1-1; tentative D call: TRBD1 (6 bases). Trimming shortened V by 6 bases and J by 10 bases, and 21 bases separated the two germline ends. The germline gives CDR1 SQVTM, CDR2 ANQGSEA. CDR3 size: 13 residues. The CDR3 region is CSVVRSTGGRAFF. CDR3 coding DNA: TGCAGCGTGGTCCGAAGTACGGGGGGCCGAGCTTTCTTT. The full variable domain, completed using reference TRBV29-1 and TRBJ1-1, is SAVISQKPSRDICQRGTSLTIQCQVDSQVTMMFWYRQQPGQSLTLIATANQGSEATYESGFVIDKFPISRPNLTFSTLTVSNMSPEDSSIYLCSVVRSTGGRAFFGQGTRLTVV.

The rearrangement joins TRBV20-1 to TRBJ2-7; the D call may be TRBD1 or TRBD2 (5 bases each). Trimming stripped 0 bases from V and 5 bases from J, with 29 bases between. Germline loops: CDR1 DFQATT, CDR2 SNEGSKA (reference sequence). The CDR3 has 19 amino acids. The CDR3: CSAREKGRLRRADLHEQYF. DNA of the CDR3: TGCAGTGCTAGAGAGAAGGGACGGCTCCGGCGAGCGGATCTCCACGAGCAGTACTTC.

This clonotype was counted a few times. The J gene is TRBJ2-5, the V gene TRBV3-1; D possibly uses TRBD1 or TRBD2 (5 bases each). Looked up from germline, CDR1 is LGHDT and CDR2 is YNNKEL (reference sequence). CDR3 length: 14 amino acids. V dropped 3 bases and J dropped 0 bases, with 8 bases sitting between them. The CDR3 loop reads CASSHPGHQETQYF. As DNA, the CDR3 is TGTGCCAGCAGCCACCCGGGACACCAAGAGACCCAGTACTTC.

This clonotype was counted between two and nine times. V usage is TRBV25-1 and J usage is TRBJ2-6; D remains unclear. This CDR3 has 12 amino acids. The V and J ends lost 6 bases and 2 bases respectively, with 2 bases between them. Germline V gives CDR1 MGHDK, CDR2 SYGVNS. CDR3 in amino acids: CASSPGANVLTF. The DNA of the CDR3 is TGTGCCAGCAGCCCTGGGGCCAACGTCCTGACTTTC.

This clonotype was seen a handful of times. The genes are TRBV4-1 and TRBJ2-5, with TRBD2 matching over 7 bases. The CDR3 is 14 amino acids. From germline, CDR1 is MGHRA and CDR2 YSYEKL. Trimming cost V 1 base and J 7 bases; bases outside gene matches: 6. The CDR3, as DNA: TGCGCCAGCAGCCAAGTCCGGGGGGTGGGGACCCAGTACTTC. Protein: CASSQVRGVGTQYF.

This clonotype has at least ten counts. The chain recombines TRBV12-3 or TRBV12-4 with TRBJ1-1, with unresolved D. This CDR3 has 15 residues. With 3 bases removed from V and 2 bases from J, the gap between germline ends came to 13 bases. Written as DNA, the CDR3 is TGTGCCAGCAGTTTGTCCAGTGGAGGTAACACTGAAGCTTTCTTT. Translation: CASSLSSGGNTEAFF.

This clonotype was detected many times. The rearrangement uses TRBV7-2 and TRBJ1-5; D gene ambiguous. Germline V gene sequence: CDR1 SGHTA, CDR2 FQGNSA. This CDR3 region has 15 residues. Trimming took 5 bases from V and 3 from J, leaving 14 bases between them. CDR3 residues: CASSPYHRLNQPQHF. The CDR3, as DNA: TGTGCCAGCAGCCCTTACCATAGACTCAATCAGCCCCAGCATTTT.

This clonotype was counted between two and nine times. This sequence joins TRBV13 and TRBJ2-1; TRBD2 agrees at 13 bases. The J segment lost 8 bases and the V segment lost 11 bases, leaving 6 bases of the junction unmatched. This CDR3 has 13 amino acids. Germline assignment: CDR1 PRHDT and CDR2 FYEKMQ (reference sequence). CDR3 DNA sequence: TGTGCCGAGAGGACTAGCGGGAGAGATGAGCAGTTCTTC. Translating it yields CAERTSGRDEQFF.

This chain joins TRBV18 and TRBJ2-5; D unresolved. This CDR3 is 14 amino acids long. Germline V gene data show CDR1 as KGHSH and CDR2 as LQKENI. V was trimmed by 1 base and J by 2 bases, leaving 8 bases between them. The CDR3 coding sequence is TGTGCCAGCTCACCACAGAACAGACAAGAGACCCAGTACTTC. Amino acids: CASSPQNRQETQYF.

This rearrangement joins TRBV5-1 to TRBJ2-7; D is uncertain. V gave up 4 bases and J gave up 2 bases, with 13 bases separating them. Germline values: CDR1 SGHRS, CDR2 YFSETQ. The CDR3 consists of 14 residues. The CDR3 DNA reads as TGCGCCAGCAGCGGCGGACCTCCCCCCTACGAGCAGTACTTC. It is translated as CASSGGPPPYEQYF.

The chain couples TRBV28 to TRBJ2-1, with unresolved D. The germline V and J ends were trimmed by 6 bases and 5 bases, with 17 bases remaining between them. CDR1 MDHEN and CDR2 SYDVKM come from the germline V gene. The length of the CDR3 is 15 residues. The CDR3 DNA is TGTGCCAGCAGCCCTCCGGAGAGCTTCGACAATGAGCAGTTCTTC. Residues: CASSPPESFDNEQFF.

In its sample, this clonotype was seen a few times. The chain couples TRBV19 to TRBJ2-3; no definite D call. V lost 4 bases to trimming and J lost 2 bases, with 4 bases between them. Germline loops: CDR1 LNHDA, CDR2 SQIVND (reference sequence). This CDR3 is 12 amino acids long. The CDR3 region has the DNA TGTGCCAGTAGTACCCTCACAGATACGCAGTATTTT. As protein: CASSTLTDTQYF. The variable domain in full, completed from reference TRBV19 and TRBJ2-3, reads DGGITQSPKYLFRKEGQNVTLSCEQNLNHDAMYWYRQDPGQGLRLIYYSQIVNDFQKGDIAEGYSVSREKKESFPLTVTSAQKNPTAFYLCASSTLTDTQYFGPGTRLTVL.

In its sample, this clonotype was seen a few times. The chain employs TRBV5-5 and TRBJ2-7; D ambiguous. Deletions cut 0 bases from V and 0 bases from J, with 10 bases between. CDR3 size: 15 residues. Germline V gene sequence: CDR1 SGHKS, CDR2 YYEKEE (reference sequence). DNA of the CDR3: TGTGCCAGCAGCTTGGAAAGGAAGAGCTCCTACGAGCAGTACTTC. It translates to CASSLERKSSYEQYF.

V is TRBV27 and J is TRBJ1-1, with unresolved D. This CDR3 is built from 13 residues. Germline V gene lookup returns CDR1 MNHEY and CDR2 SMNVEV (reference sequence). Trimming removed 8 bases from V and 1 base from J, with 11 bases in between. As DNA, the CDR3 is TGTGCCAGCTGCCAAGGGCCGAACACTGAAGCTTTCTTT. This encodes CASCQGPNTEAFF.

The chain carries TRBV5-5 and TRBJ2-2; D might be TRBD2 (6 bases). Trimming left V 4 bases short and J 7 bases short, with 8 bases between. There are 12 residues in the CDR3. Germline V lookup: CDR1 SGHKS, CDR2 YYEKEE (reference sequence). This CDR3 reads CASSPGVGELFF. In DNA form, the CDR3 reads TGTGCCAGCAGCCCGGGGGTCGGGGAGCTGTTTTTT.

This clonotype was counted a few times. The chain employs TRBV18 and TRBJ2-5; D is uncertain. This CDR3 is 12 amino acids long. V lost 4 bases and J lost 5, with 8 bases in between. Looked up from germline, CDR1 is KGHSH and CDR2 is LQKENI. For the CDR3, the DNA is TGTGCCAGCTCACTAGCTGAGGAGACCCAGTACTTC. It is translated as CASSLAEETQYF.

This chain joins TRBV4-1 and TRBJ2-1, with a weak D call TRBD2 (5 bases). This CDR3 region has 16 residues. Germline CDR1 and CDR2: MGHRA and YSYEKL. V lost 5 bases, J lost 0 bases, and 14 bases lay in between. The DNA for the CDR3 is TGCGCCAGCAGCGCCCAGGACTTGTTCTCCTACAATGAGCAGTTCTTC. Translating gives CASSAQDLFSYNEQFF.

This clonotype was seen a few times. V gene TRBV2 combines with J gene TRBJ1-2; 10 bases align to TRBD1. Per germline, CDR1 SNHLY and CDR2 FYNNEI. The CDR3 has 15 residues. With V trimmed by 7 bases and J by 6 bases, 11 bases remained unmatched. This CDR3 is CASTLSGTGVDGYTF. Written as DNA, the CDR3 is TGTGCCAGCACATTATCCGGGACAGGGGTCGATGGCTACACCTTC.

J is TRBJ2-5 and V is TRBV5-5; possibly TRBD2 for D (5 bases). Germline V gene lookup returns CDR1 SGHKS and CDR2 YYEKEE (reference sequence). Trimming cost V 0 bases and J 2 bases, with 17 bases left between them. This CDR3 contains 17 residues. The CDR3 sequence: CASSLVRRRSHQETQYF. CDR3 bases: TGTGCCAGCAGCTTGGTACGGCGGAGGTCCCATCAAGAGACCCAGTACTTC.

The chain joins TRBV7-2 to TRBJ1-2; possibly TRBD1 for D (5 bases). The CDR3 consists of 13 residues. Trimming pared 5 bases from V and 3 bases from J, leaving 10 bases between. The germline gives CDR1 SGHTA, CDR2 FQGNSA. The CDR3 region is CASSPDSYYGYTF. The CDR3 DNA is TGTGCCAGCAGCCCTGACAGCTACTATGGCTACACCTTC.

This clonotype was found once. The chain recombines TRBV11-2 with TRBJ2-5; TRBD1 matches at 9 bases. CDR1 and CDR2 from the germline V gene are SGHAT and FQNNGV. The CDR3 is 16 amino acids. Germline trimming cut 5 bases from V and 2 bases from J; bases unmatched to any gene: 9. Here the CDR3 DNA reads TGTGCCAGCAGCGTACTCGGGACAGGGTTTCAAGAGACCCAGTACTTC. Protein: CASSVLGTGFQETQYF. Full variable domain (missing parts from reference TRBV11-2 and TRBJ2-5): EAGVAQSPRYKIIEKRQSVAFWCNPISGHATLYWYQQILGQGPKLLIQFQNNGVVDDSQLPKDRFSAERLKGVDSTLKIQPAKLEDSAVYLCASSVLGTGFQETQYFGPGTRLLVL.

This clonotype was seen a handful of times. The chain recombines TRBV7-2 with TRBJ2-1; 9 nucleotides align to TRBD2. The germline V gene encodes CDR1 SGHTA and CDR2 FQGNSA. The CDR3 has 16 residues. V dropped 5 bases and J dropped 4; count of bases not matched to a gene: 9. CDR3 DNA sequence: TGTGCCAGCAGCCACGCCCGGACTAGCGATTACAATGAGCAGTTCTTC. It encodes CASSHARTSDYNEQFF.

The chain joins TRBV6-4 to TRBJ2-5, with D maybe TRBD2 (6 bases). The CDR3 contains 13 residues. Trimming took 8 bases from V and 6 from J, leaving 16 bases between them. CDR1 is MRHNA, CDR2 SNTAGT, per germline. As DNA, the CDR3 is TGTGCCAGCGGAATAGCGGAGGAAAAGACCCAGTACTTC. Translating gives CASGIAEEKTQYF.